This TCR beta chain was recovered during a study of T-cell memory formation after mild COVID-19. TCRdb called the 5' RACE reads again in MiXCR, with one record for every CDR3 protein. The sample has roughly 310,000 distinct CDR3 sequences, more than 15% seen once. Findings and limits, study-wide: Clones shrinking from day 15 to 85 showed even CD4/CD8 mixes; later expanders tilted CD4+. That cross-reactive memory joined was suggested by some responding clones appearing in pre-infection memory. Second-wave clones reaching peak frequency on day 37 lacked confirmed SARS-CoV-2 specificity.

With respect to this clonotype: Its antigen is undetermined. A much larger clone differs from this one at a single base, so this may be a read error.

The origin of this receptor is a young man who had mild COVID-19 (a few samples of this study predate the infection). Cell type and time point are not known. The specimen sequenced was PBMCs or a T cell subset sorted from them (not recorded which).

The CDR3 coding sequence is TGTGCCAGCAGTTACGGGACAGGGTACGAGCAGTACGTC. Amino acids: CASSYGTGYEQYV. The chain joins TRBV6-5 to TRBJ2-7; TRBD1 matches 9 bases. J lost 4 bases, V lost 2 bases, and 0 bases had no gene match. CDR1 and CDR2 from the germline V gene are MNHEY and SVGAGI. The CDR3 extends over 13 amino acids.